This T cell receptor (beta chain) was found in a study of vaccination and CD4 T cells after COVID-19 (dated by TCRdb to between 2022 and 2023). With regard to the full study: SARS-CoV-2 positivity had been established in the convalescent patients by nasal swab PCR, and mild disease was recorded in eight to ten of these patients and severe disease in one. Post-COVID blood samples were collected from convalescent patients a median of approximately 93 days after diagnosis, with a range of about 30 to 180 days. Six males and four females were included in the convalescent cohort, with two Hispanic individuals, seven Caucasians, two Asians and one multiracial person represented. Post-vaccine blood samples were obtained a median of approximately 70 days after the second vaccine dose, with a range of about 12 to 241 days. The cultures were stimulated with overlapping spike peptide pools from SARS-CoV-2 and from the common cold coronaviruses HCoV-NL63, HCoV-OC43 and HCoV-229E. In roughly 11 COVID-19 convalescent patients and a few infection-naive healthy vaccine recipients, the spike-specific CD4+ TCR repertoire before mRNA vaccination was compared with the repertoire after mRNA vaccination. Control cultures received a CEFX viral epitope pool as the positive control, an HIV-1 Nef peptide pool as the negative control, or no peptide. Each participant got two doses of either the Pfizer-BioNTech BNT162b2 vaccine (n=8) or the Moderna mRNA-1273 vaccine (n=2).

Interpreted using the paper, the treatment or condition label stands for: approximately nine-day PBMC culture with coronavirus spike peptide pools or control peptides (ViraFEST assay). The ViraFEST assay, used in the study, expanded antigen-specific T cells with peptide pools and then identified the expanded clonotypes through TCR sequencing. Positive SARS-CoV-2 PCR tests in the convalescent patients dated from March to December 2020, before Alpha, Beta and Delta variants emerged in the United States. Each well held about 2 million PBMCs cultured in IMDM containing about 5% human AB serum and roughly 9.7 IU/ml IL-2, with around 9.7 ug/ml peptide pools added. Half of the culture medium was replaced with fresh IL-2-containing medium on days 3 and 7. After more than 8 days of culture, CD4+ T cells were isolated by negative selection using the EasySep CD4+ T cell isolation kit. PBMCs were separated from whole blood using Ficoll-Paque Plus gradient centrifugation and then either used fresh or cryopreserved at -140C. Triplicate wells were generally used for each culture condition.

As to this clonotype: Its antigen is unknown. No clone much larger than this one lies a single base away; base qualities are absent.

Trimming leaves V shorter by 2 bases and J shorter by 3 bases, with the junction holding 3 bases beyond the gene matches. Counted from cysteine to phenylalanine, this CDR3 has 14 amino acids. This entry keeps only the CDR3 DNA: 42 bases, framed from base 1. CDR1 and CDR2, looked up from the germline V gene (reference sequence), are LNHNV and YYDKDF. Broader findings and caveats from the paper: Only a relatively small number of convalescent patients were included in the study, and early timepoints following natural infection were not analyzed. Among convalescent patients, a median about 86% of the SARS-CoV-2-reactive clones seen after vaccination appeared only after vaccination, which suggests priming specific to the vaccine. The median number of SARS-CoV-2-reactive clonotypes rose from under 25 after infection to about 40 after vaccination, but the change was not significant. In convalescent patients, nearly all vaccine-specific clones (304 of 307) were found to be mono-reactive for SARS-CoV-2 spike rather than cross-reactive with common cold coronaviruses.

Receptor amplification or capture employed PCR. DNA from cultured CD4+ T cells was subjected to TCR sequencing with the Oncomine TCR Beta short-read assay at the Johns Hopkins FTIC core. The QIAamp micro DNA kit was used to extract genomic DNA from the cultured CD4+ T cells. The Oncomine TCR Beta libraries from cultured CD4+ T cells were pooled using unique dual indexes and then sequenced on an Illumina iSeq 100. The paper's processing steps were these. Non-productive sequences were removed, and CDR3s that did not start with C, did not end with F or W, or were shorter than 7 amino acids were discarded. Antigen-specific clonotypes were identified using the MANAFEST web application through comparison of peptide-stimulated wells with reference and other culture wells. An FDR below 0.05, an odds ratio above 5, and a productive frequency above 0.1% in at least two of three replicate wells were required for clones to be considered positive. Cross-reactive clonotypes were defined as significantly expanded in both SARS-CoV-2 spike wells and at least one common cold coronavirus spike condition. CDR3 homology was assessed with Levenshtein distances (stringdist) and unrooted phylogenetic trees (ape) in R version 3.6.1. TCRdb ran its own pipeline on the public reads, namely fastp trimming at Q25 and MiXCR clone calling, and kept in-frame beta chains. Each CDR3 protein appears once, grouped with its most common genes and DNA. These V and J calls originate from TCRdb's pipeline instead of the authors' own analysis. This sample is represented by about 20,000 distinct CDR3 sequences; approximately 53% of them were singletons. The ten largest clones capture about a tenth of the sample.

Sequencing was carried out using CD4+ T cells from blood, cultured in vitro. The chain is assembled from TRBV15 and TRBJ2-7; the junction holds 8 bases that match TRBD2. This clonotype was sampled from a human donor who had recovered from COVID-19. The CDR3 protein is CATSRRAGGYEQYF. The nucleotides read TGTGCCACCAGCAGAAGGGCGGGAGGCTACGAGCAGTACTTC.